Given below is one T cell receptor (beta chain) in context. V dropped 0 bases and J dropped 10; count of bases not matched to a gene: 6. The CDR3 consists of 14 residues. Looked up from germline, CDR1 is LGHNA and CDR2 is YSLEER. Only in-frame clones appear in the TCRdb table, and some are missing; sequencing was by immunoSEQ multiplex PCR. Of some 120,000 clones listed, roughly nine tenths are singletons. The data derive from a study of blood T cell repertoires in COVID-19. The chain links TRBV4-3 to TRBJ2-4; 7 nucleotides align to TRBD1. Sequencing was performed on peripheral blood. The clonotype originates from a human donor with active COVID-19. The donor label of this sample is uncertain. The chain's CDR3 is CASSQDRGGRIQYF. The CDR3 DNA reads TGCGCCAGCAGCCAAGATCGAGGGGGCCGTATTCAGTACTTC.